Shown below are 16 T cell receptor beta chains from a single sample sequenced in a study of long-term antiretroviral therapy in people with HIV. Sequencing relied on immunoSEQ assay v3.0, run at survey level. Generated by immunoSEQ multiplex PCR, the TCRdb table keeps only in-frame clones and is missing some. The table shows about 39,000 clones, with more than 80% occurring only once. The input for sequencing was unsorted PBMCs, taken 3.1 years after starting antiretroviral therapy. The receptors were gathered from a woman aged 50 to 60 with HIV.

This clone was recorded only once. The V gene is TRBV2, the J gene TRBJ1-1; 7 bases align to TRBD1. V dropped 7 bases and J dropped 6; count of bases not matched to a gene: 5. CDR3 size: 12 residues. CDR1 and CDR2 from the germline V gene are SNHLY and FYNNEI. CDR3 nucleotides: TGTGCCAGCACGACAGGGCTATCTGAAGCTTTCTTT. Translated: CASTTGLSEAFF.

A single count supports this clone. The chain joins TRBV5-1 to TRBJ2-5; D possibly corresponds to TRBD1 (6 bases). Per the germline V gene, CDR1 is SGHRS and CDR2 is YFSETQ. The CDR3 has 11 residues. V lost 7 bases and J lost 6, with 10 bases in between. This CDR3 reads CASVWGQTQYF. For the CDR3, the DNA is TGCGCCAGCGTCTGGGGGCAGACCCAGTACTTC.

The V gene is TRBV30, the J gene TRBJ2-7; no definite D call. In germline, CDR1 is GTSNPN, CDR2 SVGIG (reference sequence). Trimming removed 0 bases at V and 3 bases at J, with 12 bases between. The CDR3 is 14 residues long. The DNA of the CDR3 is TGTGCCTGGAGTGTAGGCGGTAGCTTCTACGAGCAGTACTTC. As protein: CAWSVGGSFYEQYF. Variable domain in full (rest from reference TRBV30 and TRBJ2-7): SQTIHQWPATLVQPVGSPLSLECTVEGTSNPNLYWYRQAAGRGLQLLFYSVGIGQISSEVPQNLSASRPQDRQFILSSKKLLLSDSGFYLCAWSVGGSFYEQYFGPGTRLTVT.

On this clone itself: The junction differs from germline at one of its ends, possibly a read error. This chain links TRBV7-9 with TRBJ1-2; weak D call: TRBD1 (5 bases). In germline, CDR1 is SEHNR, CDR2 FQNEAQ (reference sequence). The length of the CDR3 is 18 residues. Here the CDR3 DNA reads TGTGCCAGCAGTTTAGTCCCCCACAGGACCTTTGTAGACTATGGCTACACCTTC. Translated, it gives CASSLVPHRTFVDYGYTF.

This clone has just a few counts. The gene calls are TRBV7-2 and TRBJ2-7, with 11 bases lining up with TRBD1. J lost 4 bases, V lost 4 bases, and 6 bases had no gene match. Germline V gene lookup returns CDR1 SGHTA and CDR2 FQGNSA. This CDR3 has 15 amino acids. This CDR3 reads CASSSRTGGVYEQYF. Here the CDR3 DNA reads TGTGCCAGCAGCTCAAGGACAGGGGGCGTTTACGAGCAGTACTTC. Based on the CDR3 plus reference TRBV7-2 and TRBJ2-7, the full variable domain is GAGVSQSPSNKVTEKGKDVELRCDPISGHTALYWYRQSLGQGLEFLIYFQGNSAPDKSGLPSDRFSAERTGGSVSTLTIQRTQQEDSAVYLCASSSRTGGVYEQYFGPGTRLTVT.

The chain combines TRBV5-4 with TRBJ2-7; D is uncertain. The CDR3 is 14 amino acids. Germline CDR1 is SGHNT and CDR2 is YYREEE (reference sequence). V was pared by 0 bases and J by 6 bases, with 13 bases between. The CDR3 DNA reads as TGTGCCAGCAGCTTGGGGGTCTCTTTGGGCGAGCAGTACTTC. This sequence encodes CASSLGVSLGEQYF. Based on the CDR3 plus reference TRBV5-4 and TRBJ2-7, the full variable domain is ETGVTQSPTHLIKTRGQQVTLRCSSQSGHNTVSWYQQALGQGPQFIFQYYREEENGRGNFPPRFSGLQFPNYSSELNVNALELDDSALYLCASSLGVSLGEQYFGPGTRLTVT.

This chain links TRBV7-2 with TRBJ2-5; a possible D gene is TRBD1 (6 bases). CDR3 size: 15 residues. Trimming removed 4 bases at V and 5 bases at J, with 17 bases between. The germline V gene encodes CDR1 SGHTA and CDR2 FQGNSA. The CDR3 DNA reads TGTGCCAGCAGCTCGCAGTCAGGGGTTGGGGAGACCCAGTACTTC. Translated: CASSSQSGVGETQYF.

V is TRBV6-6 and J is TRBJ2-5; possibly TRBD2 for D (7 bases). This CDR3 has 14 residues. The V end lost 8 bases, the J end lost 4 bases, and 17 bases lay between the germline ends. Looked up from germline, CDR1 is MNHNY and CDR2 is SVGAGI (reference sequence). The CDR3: CASSLGGPGETQYF. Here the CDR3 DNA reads TGTGCCAGCTCCCTCGGGGGGCCTGGAGAGACCCAGTACTTC.

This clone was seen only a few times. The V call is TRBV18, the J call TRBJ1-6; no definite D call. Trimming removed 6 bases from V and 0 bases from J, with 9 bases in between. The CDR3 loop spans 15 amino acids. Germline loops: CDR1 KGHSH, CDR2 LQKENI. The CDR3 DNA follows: TGTGCCAGCTCGCCTCTCTCCTCCTATAATTCACCCCTCCACTTT. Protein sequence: CASSPLSSYNSPLHF.

CDR3 residues: CASSLSHGAGGSNQPQHF. The CDR3 region has the DNA TGCGCCAGCAGCCTCTCTCACGGGGCAGGGGGTAGCAATCAGCCCCAGCATTTT. The chain carries TRBV4-1 and TRBJ1-5, with TRBD1 matching 7 bases. Per germline, CDR1 MGHRA and CDR2 YSYEKL. CDR3 length equals 18 residues. V shed 4 bases, J shed 0 bases, and the junction held 12 bases outside the gene matches.

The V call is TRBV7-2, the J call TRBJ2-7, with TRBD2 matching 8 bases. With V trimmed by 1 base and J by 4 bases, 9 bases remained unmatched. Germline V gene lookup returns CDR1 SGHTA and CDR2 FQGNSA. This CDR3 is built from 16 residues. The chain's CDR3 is CASSLELTGTRYEQYF. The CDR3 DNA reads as TGTGCCAGCAGCTTAGAGTTAACAGGGACTAGGTACGAGCAGTACTTC.

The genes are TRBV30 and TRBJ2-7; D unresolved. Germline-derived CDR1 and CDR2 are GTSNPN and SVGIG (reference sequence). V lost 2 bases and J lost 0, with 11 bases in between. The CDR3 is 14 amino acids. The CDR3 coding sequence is TGTGCCTGGAGTCCCAGGCGATCCTCCTACGAGCAGTACTTC. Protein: CAWSPRRSSYEQYF. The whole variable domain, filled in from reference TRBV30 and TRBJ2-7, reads SQTIHQWPATLVQPVGSPLSLECTVEGTSNPNLYWYRQAAGRGLQLLFYSVGIGQISSEVPQNLSASRPQDRQFILSSKKLLLSDSGFYLCAWSPRRSSYEQYFGPGTRLTVT.

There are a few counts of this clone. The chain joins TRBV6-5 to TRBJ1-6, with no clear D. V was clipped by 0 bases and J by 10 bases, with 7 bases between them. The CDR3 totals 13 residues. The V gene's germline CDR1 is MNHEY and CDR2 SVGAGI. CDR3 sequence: CASSYSRFSPLHF. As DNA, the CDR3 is TGTGCCAGCAGTTACTCGAGGTTCTCACCCCTCCACTTT.

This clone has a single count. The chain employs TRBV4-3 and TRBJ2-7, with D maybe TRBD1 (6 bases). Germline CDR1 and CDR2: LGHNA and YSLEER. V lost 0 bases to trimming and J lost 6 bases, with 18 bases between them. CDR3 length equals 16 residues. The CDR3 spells CASSQDITRGKVEQYF. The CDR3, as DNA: TGCGCCAGCAGCCAAGATATCACCAGGGGAAAGGTCGAGCAGTACTTC.

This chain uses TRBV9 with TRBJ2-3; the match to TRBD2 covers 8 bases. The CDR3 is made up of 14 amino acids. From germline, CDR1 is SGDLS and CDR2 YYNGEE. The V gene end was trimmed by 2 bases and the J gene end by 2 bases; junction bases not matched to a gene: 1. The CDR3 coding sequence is TGTGCCAGCAGCGTTAGCGGGGCCACAGATACGCAGTATTTT. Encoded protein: CASSVSGATDTQYF.

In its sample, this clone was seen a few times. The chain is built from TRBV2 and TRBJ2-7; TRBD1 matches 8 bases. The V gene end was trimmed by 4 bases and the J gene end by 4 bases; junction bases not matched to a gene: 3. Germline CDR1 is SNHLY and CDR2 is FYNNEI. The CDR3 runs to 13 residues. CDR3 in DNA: TGTGCCAGCAGTGGGACAGGGAAGTACGAGCAGTACTTC. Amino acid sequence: CASSGTGKYEQYF.